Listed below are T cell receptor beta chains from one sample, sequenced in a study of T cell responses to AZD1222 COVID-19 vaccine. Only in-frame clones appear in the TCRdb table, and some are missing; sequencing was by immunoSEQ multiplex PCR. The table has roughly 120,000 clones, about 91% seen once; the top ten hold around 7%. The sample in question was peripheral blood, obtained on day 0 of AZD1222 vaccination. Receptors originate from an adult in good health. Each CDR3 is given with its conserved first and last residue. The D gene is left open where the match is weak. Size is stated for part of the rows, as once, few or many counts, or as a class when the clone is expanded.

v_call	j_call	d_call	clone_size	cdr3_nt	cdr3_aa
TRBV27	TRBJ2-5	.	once	TGTGCCAGCAGTCCGGAGCAGCCAGAGACCCAGTACTTC	CASSPEQPETQYF
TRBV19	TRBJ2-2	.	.	TGTGCCAGTAGTATTCGGGGTTCCGGGGAGCTGTTTTTT	CASSIRGSGELFF
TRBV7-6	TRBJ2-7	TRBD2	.	TGTGCCAGCAGCCCGAGCGCCCTGCGGGAGCCCTACGAGCAGTACTTC	CASSPSALREPYEQYF
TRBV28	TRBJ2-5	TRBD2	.	TGTGCCAGCAGTTTCCCCCGGAGAGCGGGGGGGGAAGAGACCCAGTACTTC	CASSFPRRAGGEETQYF
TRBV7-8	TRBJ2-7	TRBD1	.	TGTGCCAGCAGCTTAGTAGGGACAGGGTGGTACGAGCAGTACTTC	CASSLVGTGWYEQYF
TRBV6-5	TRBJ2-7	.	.	TGTGCCAGCTCCGAGGGGGGGCCCTCCTACGAGCAGTACTTC	CASSEGGPSYEQYF
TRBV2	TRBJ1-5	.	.	TGTGCCAGCTCAGGGGATTCCAATCAGCCCCAGCATTTT	CASSGDSNQPQHF
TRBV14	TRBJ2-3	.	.	TGTGCCAGCAGCCAACGATTCCGCACAGATACGCAGTATTTT	CASSQRFRTDTQYF
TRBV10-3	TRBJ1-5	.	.	TGTGCCATCGGGAACAACAATCAGCCCCAGCATTTT	CAIGNNNQPQHF
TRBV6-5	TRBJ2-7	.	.	TGTGCCAGCAGTTACAGGGCGTTCGGGCAGGGCAACGAGCAGTACTTC	CASSYRAFGQGNEQYF
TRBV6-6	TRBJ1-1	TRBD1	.	TGTGCCAGCACCACGGACAGGGGATGGGGCAACACTGAAGCTTTCTTT	CASTTDRGWGNTEAFF
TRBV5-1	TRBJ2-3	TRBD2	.	TGCGCCAGCAGCAGGAGGACTAGCGGGGGGCCCACAGATACGCAGTATTTT	CASSRRTSGGPTDTQYF
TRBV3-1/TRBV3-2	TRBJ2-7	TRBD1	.	TGTGCCAGCAGCCTCTCGTGGACAGGAGACTACGAGCAGTACTTC	CASSLSWTGDYEQYF
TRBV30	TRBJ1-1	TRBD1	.	TGTGCCTGGAACCCAGGGGGGACTGAAGCTTTCTTT	CAWNPGGTEAFF
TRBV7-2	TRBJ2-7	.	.	TGTGCCAGCAGCTTACTAGGGGGGTCCTACGAGCAGTACTTC	CASSLLGGSYEQYF
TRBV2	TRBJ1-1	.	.	TGTGCCAGCGGACCTCGGGGCAGGGGTGCTGAAGCTTTCTTT	CASGPRGRGAEAFF
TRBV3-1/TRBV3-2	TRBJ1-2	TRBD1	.	TGTGCCAGCAGCCTATCCAGTGGGACAGGGGGCATTTATGGCTACACCTTC	CASSLSSGTGGIYGYTF
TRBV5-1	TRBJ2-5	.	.	TGCGCCAGCAGCTTGGTTGATCCGGAGACCCAGTACTTC	CASSLVDPETQYF
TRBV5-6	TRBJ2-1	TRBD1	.	TGTGCCAGCAGCGTTACCGGGACAGGGACCTCCTACAATGAGCAGTTCTTC	CASSVTGTGTSYNEQFF
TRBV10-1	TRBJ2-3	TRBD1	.	TGCGCCCGCAGTGGACAGGGTGAGGTCGATACGCAGTATTTT	CARSGQGEVDTQYF
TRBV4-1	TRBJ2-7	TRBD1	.	TGCGCCAGCAGCCCTCAGGGGGCCTACGAGCAGTACTTC	CASSPQGAYEQYF